A selection of T cell receptor beta chains follows, all from one sample in a study of blood T cell repertoires in COVID-19. Clones were read by immunoSEQ multiplex PCR, and TCRdb kept only the in-frame ones, dropping some. The data hold hundreds of thousands of clones, with 84% observed a single time. The sample taken for sequencing was peripheral blood. The origin of the receptors is a woman aged 80 or over with active or convalescent COVID-19. The CDR3 runs from the conserved cysteine through the conserved F or W. Clone size, where shown, is once, few, many, or a class for clones that have expanded.

j_gene,abundance,v_gene,CDR3aa
TRBJ2-5,-,TRBV14,CASSLRFGTGRETQYF
TRBJ2-1,-,TRBV9,CASSPRGGKDEQFF
TRBJ2-2,-,TRBV2,CASSPVGQGNTGELFF
TRBJ2-5,-,TRBV30,CAWSEGLAGETQYF
TRBJ1-4,-,TRBV28,CASSSAGFTTNEKLFF
TRBJ1-2,few,TRBV7-2,CASSSGTAYGYTF
TRBJ2-5,-,TRBV6-5,CASSYDGTGGETQYF
TRBJ2-7,-,TRBV6-5,CASRLDRTYEQYF
TRBJ2-3,-,TRBV6-5,CASRRQAMSTDTQYF
TRBJ2-5,-,TRBV18,CASSPAPFRETQYF
TRBJ2-7,-,TRBV4-2,CASSHLRGASYEQYF
TRBJ2-3,-,TRBV7-3,CASSPRLAGATDTQYF
TRBJ2-7,few,TRBV5-1,CASRLDSVNEQYF
TRBJ1-3,-,TRBV9,CASSVASFSGNTIYF
TRBJ2-7,-,TRBV3-1/TRBV3-2,CASSHRTSGRVSYEQYF
TRBJ2-1,-,TRBV19,CASSRGLAGDEQFF
TRBJ1-2,few,TRBV29-1,CSVAPFGGASGYTF
TRBJ1-2,few,TRBV14,CAITPSGGNSNYGYTF
TRBJ1-3,-,TRBV7-9,CASSLVRDSIYF
TRBJ1-6,-,TRBV24-1,CATSDSHF
TRBJ2-7,once,TRBV28,CASSSPAVPKLYEQYF
TRBJ2-7,-,TRBV28,CASSPTVYEQYF
TRBJ1-5,once,TRBV19,CASSLLGLNNQPQHF
TRBJ2-1,-,TRBV5-1,CASNGLGSNEQFF
TRBJ1-2,-,TRBV7-9,CASSLREGGYTF
TRBJ1-4,-,TRBV18,CASSPQTASMREKLFF
TRBJ2-7,-,TRBV5-4,CASSQQGAGEQYF
TRBJ2-2,-,TRBV2,CASSNAGAGELFF
TRBJ1-6,-,TRBV6-5,CASTGQGGSPLHF
TRBJ2-7,once,TRBV5-1,CASSLTLTSGRNEQYF
TRBJ2-6,once,TRBV21-1,CASSKGGQLPSGANVLTF
TRBJ2-3,-,TRBV28,CASRPGTLGADTQYF
TRBJ2-1,-,TRBV14,CASSPLEGRTNEQFF
TRBJ2-3,-,TRBV11-3,CASSLDTRASGESTDTQYF
TRBJ1-2,-,TRBV7-6,CASSLLGRVEEGYTF
TRBJ2-5,-,TRBV24-1,CATGPGQGSEAETQYF
TRBJ2-2,-,TRBV25-1,CASGTSGRLTGELFF
TRBJ2-2,-,TRBV4-2,CASSQDLAGGSGELFF
TRBJ1-2,medium-sized,TRBV6-5,CASSYRLGGISGYTF
TRBJ2-7,-,TRBV11-3,CASSLDRGTLYEQYF
TRBJ2-3,few,TRBV20-1,CSARAGAGRTDTQYF
TRBJ1-6,-,TRBV18,CASSPADSSYNSPLHF
TRBJ2-7,-,TRBV4-2,CASSQLTGIYEQYF
TRBJ2-5,once,TRBV29-1,CSVDRGGETQYF
TRBJ2-4,-,TRBV3-1/TRBV3-2,CASSPVDRGSYIQYF
TRBJ1-5,-,TRBV24-1,CATSGTGNQPQHF
TRBJ2-5,-,TRBV30,CAWSFYRGTGQETQYF
TRBJ2-7,-,TRBV4-3,CASSQEWGGPYEQYF